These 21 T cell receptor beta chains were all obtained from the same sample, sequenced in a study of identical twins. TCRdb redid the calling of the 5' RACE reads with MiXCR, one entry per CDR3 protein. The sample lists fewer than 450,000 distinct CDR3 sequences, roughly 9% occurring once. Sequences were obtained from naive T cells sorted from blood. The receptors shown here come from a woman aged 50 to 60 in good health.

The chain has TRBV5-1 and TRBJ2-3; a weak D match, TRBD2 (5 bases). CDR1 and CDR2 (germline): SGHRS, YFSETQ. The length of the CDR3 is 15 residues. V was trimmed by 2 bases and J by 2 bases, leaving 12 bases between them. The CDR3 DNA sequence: TGCGCCAGCAGCTTCTACGGGATTGACACAGATACGCAGTATTTT. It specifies CASSFYGIDTDTQYF.

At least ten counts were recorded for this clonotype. CDR3 sequence: CATSEAWGSGEQFF. The CDR3 DNA sequence: TGTGCCACCAGTGAGGCCTGGGGGTCGGGTGAGCAGTTCTTC. The gene calls are TRBV24-1 and TRBJ2-1; D possibly uses TRBD1 or TRBD2 (5 bases each). V lost 4 bases and J 9 bases, leaving 15 bases between the germline ends. This CDR3 region has 14 residues. Germline CDR1 and CDR2: KGHDR and SFDVKD.

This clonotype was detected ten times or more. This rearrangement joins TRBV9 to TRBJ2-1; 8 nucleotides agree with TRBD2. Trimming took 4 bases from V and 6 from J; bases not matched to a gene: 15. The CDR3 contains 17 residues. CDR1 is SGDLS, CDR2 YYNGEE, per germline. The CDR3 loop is CASSPRWGLVPGNEQFF. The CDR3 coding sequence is TGTGCCAGCAGCCCCAGATGGGGACTAGTCCCCGGCAATGAGCAGTTCTTC.

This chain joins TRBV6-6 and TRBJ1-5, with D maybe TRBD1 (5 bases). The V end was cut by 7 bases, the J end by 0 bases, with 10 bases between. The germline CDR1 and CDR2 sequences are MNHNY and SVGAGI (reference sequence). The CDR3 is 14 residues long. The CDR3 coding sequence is TGTGCCAGCATAGCCGACAGTAGCAATCAGCCCCAGCATTTT. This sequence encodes CASIADSSNQPQHF.

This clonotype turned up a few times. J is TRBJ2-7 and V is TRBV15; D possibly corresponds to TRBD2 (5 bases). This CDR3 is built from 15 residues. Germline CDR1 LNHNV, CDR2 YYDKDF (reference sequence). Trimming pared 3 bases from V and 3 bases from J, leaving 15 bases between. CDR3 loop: CATSRDRGNNYEQYF. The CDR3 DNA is TGTGCCACCAGCAGGGACCGGGGTAACAACTACGAGCAGTACTTC.

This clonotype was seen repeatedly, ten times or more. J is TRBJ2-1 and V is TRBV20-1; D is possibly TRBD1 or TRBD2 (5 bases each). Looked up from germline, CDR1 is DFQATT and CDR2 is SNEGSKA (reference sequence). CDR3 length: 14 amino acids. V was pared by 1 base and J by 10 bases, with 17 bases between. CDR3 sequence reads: CSARGGASHQEQFF. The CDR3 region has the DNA TGCAGTGCTAGAGGAGGGGCCTCTCACCAGGAGCAGTTCTTC.

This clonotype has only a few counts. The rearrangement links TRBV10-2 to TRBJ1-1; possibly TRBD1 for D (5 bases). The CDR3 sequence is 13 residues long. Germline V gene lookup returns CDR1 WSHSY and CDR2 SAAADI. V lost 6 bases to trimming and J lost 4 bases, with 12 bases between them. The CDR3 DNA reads TGCGCCAGCAGGGCGGGGGGGTTCACTGAAGCTTTCTTT. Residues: CASRAGGFTEAFF.

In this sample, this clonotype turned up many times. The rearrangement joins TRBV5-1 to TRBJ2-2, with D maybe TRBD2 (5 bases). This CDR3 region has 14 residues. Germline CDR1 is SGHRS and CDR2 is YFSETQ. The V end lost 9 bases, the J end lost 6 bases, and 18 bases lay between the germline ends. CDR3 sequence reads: CATQPASSPGELFF. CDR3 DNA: TGCGCCACCCAGCCGGCTAGCTCCCCCGGGGAGCTGTTTTTT.

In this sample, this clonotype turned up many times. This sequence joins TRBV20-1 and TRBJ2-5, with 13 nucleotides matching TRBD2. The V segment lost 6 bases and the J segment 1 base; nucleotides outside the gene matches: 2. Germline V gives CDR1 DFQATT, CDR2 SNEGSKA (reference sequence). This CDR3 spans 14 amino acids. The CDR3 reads CSAWTSGSQETQYF. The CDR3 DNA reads TGCAGTGCCTGGACTAGCGGGAGCCAAGAGACCCAGTACTTC.

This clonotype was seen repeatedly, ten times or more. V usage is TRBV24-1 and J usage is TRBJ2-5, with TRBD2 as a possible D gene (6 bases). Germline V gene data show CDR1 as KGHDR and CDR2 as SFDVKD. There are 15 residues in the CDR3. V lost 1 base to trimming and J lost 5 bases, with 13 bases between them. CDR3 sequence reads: CATSDFSGTGETQYF. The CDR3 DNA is TGTGCCACCAGTGATTTTTCTGGGACTGGGGAGACCCAGTACTTC.

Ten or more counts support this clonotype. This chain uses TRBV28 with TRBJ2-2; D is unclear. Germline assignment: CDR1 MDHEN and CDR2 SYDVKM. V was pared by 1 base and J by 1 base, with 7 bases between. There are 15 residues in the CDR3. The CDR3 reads CASSLLMQNTGELFF. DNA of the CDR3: TGTGCCAGCAGTTTATTGATGCAGAACACCGGGGAGCTGTTTTTT.

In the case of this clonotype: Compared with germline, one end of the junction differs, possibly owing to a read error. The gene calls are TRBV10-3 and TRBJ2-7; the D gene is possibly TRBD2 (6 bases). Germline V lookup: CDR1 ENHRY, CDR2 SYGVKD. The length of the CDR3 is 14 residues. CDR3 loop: CAISEEGGSDEQYF. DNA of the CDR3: TGTGCCATCAGTGAAGAGGGAGGCTCCGACGAGCAGTACTTC.

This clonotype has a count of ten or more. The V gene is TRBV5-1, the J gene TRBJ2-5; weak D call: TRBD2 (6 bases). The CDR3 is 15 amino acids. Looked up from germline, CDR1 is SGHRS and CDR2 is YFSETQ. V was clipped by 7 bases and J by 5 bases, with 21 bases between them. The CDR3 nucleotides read TGCGCCAGCCAATCATTCAGCGGGTCCCGGGAGACCCAGTACTTC. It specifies CASQSFSGSRETQYF.

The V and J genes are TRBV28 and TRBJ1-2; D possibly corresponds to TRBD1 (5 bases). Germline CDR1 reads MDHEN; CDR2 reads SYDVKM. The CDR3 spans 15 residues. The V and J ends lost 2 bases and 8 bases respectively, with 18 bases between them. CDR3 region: CASSLGALSFSGYTF. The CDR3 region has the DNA TGTGCCAGCAGTTTAGGGGCCCTCTCTTTCTCAGGCTACACCTTC.

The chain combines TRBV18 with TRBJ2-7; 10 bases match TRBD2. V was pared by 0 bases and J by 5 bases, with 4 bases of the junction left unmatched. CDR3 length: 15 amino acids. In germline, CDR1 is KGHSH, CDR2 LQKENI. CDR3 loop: CASSPPSGRAHEQYF. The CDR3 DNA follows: TGTGCCAGCTCACCACCCAGCGGGAGGGCCCACGAGCAGTACTTC.

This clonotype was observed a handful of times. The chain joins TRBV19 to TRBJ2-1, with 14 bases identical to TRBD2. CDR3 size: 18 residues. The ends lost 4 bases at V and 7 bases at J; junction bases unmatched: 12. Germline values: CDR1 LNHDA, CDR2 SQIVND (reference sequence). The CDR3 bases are TGTGCCAGTAGTACTTCCCGACTAGCGGGAGGGCCGGTTAATGAGCAGTTCTTC. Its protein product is CASSTSRLAGGPVNEQFF.

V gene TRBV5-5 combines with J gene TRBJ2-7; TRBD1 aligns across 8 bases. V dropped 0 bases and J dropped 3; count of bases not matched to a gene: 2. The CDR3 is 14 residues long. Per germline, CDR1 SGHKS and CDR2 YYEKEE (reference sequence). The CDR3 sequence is CASSLDTGGYEQYV. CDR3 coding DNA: TGTGCCAGCAGCTTGGATACAGGGGGCTACGAGCAGTACGTC.

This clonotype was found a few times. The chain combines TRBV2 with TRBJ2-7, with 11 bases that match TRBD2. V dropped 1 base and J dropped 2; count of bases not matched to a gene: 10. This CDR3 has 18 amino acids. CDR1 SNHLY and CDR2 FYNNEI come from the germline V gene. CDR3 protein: CASSEDGLAGGPTYEQYF. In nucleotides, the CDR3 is TGTGCCAGCAGTGAAGATGGGCTAGCGGGAGGCCCCACCTACGAGCAGTACTTC.

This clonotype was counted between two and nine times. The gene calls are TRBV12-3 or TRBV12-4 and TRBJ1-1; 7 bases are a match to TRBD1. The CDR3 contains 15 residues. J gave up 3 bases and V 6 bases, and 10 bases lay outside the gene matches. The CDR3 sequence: CASRPRQGGHTEAFF. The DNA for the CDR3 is TGTGCCAGCAGACCACGACAGGGCGGCCACACTGAAGCTTTCTTT.

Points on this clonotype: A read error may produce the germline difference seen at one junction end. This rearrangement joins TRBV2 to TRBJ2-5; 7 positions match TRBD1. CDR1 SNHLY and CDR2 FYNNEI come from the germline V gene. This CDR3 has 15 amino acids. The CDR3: CASSDFLQGQETQCF. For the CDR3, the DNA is TGTGCCAGCAGTGACTTTCTACAGGGGCAAGAGACCCAGTGCTTC.

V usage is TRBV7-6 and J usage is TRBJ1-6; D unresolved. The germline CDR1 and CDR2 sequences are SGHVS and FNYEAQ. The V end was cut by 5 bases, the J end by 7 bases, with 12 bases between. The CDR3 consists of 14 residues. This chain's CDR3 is CASSLESGNSPLHF. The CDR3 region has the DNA TGTGCCAGCAGCCTGGAATCCGGGAATTCACCCCTCCACTTT.